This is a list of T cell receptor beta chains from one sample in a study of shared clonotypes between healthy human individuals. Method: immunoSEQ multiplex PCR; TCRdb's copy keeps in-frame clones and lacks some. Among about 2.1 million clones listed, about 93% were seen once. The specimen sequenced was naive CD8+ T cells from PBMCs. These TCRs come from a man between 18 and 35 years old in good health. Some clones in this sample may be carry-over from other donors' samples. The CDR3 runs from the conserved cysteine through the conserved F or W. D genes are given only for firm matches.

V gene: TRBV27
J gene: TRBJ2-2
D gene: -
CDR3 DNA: TGTGCCAGCAGTTTATCGATCTGGTGGGGTCGGGAGCTGTTTTTT
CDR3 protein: CASSLSIWWGRELFF

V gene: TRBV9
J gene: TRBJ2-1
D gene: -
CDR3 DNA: TGTGCCAGCAGCGTAGTACTGCGGGGTGAGCAGTTCTTC
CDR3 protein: CASSVVLRGEQFF

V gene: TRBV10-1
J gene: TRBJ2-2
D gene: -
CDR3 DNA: TGCGCCAGCAGTGAGGGCAGGGACACCGGGGAGCTGTTTTTT
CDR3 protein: CASSEGRDTGELFF

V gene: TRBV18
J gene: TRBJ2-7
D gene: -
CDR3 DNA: TGTGCCAGCTCACCGAAATTATTGGGACGGGACTCCTACGAGCAGTACTTC
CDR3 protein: CASSPKLLGRDSYEQYF

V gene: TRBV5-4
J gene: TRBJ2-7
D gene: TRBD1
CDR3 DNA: TGTGCCAGCAGCAAGGACAGGGCTACCCCCGTCGAGCAGTACTTC
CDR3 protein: CASSKDRATPVEQYF

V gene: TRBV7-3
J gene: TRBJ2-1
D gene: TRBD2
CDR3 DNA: TGTGCCAGCAGCTTTAGCGGGAGGGCTTCCTACAATGAGCAGTTCTTC
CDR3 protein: CASSFSGRASYNEQFF

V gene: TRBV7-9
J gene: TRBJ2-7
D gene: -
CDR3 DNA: TGTGCCAGCAGCATCACTGACTCAGCCAGCTACGAGCAGTACTTC
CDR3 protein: CASSITDSASYEQYF

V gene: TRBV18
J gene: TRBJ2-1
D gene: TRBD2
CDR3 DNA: TGTGCCAGCTCACCTTACCGGGACCGGGACTATCTATACAATGAGCAGTTCTTC
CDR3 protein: CASSPYRDRDYLYNEQFF

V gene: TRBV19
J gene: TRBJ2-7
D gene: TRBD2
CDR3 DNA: TGTGCCAGTAGCCCGGGACTAGCAGTCTACGAGCAGTACTTC
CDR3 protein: CASSPGLAVYEQYF

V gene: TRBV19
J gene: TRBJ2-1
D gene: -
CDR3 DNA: TGTGCCAGTACCCCTAGGGACGCAGTCCGGGAGCAGTTCTTC
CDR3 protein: CASTPRDAVREQFF

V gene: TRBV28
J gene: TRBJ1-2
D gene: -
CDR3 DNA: TGTGCCAGCAGTATCACAGCCGAGGGATCAATGAACTATGGCTACACCTTC
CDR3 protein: CASSITAEGSMNYGYTF

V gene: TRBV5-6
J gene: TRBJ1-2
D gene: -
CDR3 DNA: TGTGCCAGCAGCTTGGTGCGGAACCGGTTATATGGCTACACCTTC
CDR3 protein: CASSLVRNRLYGYTF

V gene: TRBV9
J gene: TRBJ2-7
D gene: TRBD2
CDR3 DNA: TGTGCCAGCAGCTCCTCTTTGGGACTAGCCGGCCACGAGCAGTACTTC
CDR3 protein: CASSSSLGLAGHEQYF

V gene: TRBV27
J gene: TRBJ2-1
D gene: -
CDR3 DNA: TGTGCCAGCAGTAAACCGGGACAAGTCGATGAGCAGTTCTTC
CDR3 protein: CASSKPGQVDEQFF

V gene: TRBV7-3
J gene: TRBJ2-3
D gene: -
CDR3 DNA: TGTGCCAGCAGCTTATCCGGGTTCGGCACAGATACGCAGTATTTT
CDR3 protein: CASSLSGFGTDTQYF

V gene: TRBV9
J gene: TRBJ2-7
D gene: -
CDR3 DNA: TGTGCCAGCAGCGTAGGGCCAGATAGCTACGAGCAGTACTTC
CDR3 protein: CASSVGPDSYEQYF